This TCR beta chain was sequenced during a study of Graves' ophthalmopathy and Graves' hyperthyroidism (dated by TCRdb to the late 2010s). Describing the broader study: Stable hyperthyroidism was defined as no progression to ophthalmopathy within 18 months of follow-up. The study used signatures of the TCR beta repertoire to tell Graves' ophthalmopathy apart from Graves' hyperthyroidism and to predict which patients would progress to ophthalmopathy. In roughly 6 hyperthyroidism patients, the T-cell repertoire of thyroid tissue was compared with the T-cell repertoire of blood. An independent validation cohort was composed of some 19 hyperthyroidism patients and 17 patients who later progressed from hyperthyroidism to ophthalmopathy. In total, approximately 130 blood samples were TCR-sequenced: around 42 ophthalmopathy, some 72 hyperthyroidism and some 17 hyperthyroidism-to-ophthalmopathy patients. To explore V-J signatures distinguishing ophthalmopathy from hyperthyroidism, a discovery set of roughly 98 patients (roughly 45 ophthalmopathy, about 57 stable hyperthyroidism) was enrolled. Following sampling, methimazole starting at 30 mg daily was administered to hyperthyroidism patients, and high-dose intravenous methylprednisolone was administered to ophthalmopathy patients. Study-level results and caveats: In cross-validation, the 13-signature model distinguished ophthalmopathy from stable hyperthyroidism with approximately 90% sensitivity and 81.08% specificity, while in the test set the corresponding values were around 79% and 71%. Sample size was not predetermined statistically, and investigators were not blinded to group allocation. In validation, the model predicted ophthalmopathy progression with 55% to 71% sensitivity and about 73% specificity; approximately 12 predicted patients were CT-confirmed with GO in a median of roughly 6.8 months. Most of the expanded thyroid clonotypes with a frequency above 0.001 were also detected in blood, and it was suggested that the thyroid immune response may be reflected by blood repertoires.

CDR3 length: 13 amino acids, cysteine to phenylalanine. Kept here is only the CDR3 DNA, which spans 39 bases and is read in frame from base 1. From a lookup of the germline V gene, CDR1 and CDR2 are SQVTM and ANQGSEA. V loses 6 bases, J loses 3 bases, and the germline ends lie 15 bases apart. TCR beta CDR3 regions were amplified from RNA transcripts for repertoire sequencing. A first-round RT-PCR used HTBI primers with the Qiagen OneStep RT-PCR kit, followed by a second-round multiplex PCR, size selection and purification. The libraries underwent paired-end sequencing with 100 bp reads on an Illumina HiSeq2000. The published analysis was carried out like this. SOAPnuke was used to process the reads, removing any read that contained adapters or uncalled bases, had a mean Phred below 15, or lacked an exact match to the constant primer or identifier. COPE v1.2.5 was used to merge the high-quality paired reads. Clonotypes were defined as unique nucleotide sequences and were aligned to IMGT TRB V, D and J references using MiTCR v1.1. The analysis was limited to V-J combinations with a frequency above 0.0001, which together covered 98% to 99.2% of repertoires. For each V-J combination, a TCR clonal expansion and chaos score was defined as F50 clonal expansion divided by the chaos observed in the TCRdist matrix. Welch's t-statistics and random forest were used to reduce features to 13 V-J combinations, which were fed into a naive Bayes classifier. The similarity between thyroid and blood repertoires was quantified using the Morisita-Horn index. The raw public data were reprocessed by TCRdb itself: fastp quality trimming at Q25, MiXCR clonotype calling, in-frame beta chains only. One record per CDR3 amino acid sequence lists the most common genes and DNA. V and J calls and clone size were set by TCRdb, not the authors. This sample gives roughly 1.1 million distinct CDR3 sequences in total; 36% of them show up just once. The ten largest clones take up roughly 10% of the sample.

The hyperthyroidism patients were 18 to 65 years old and newly diagnosed, with a disease duration of less than 2 months. Patients with other autoimmune diseases, uncontrolled infections, pregnancy or lactation were excluded from the study. Diagnosis relied on clinical symptoms, serum thyroxine, TRAb, thyroid ultrasound and orbital computed tomography. Trizol reagent was used to extract the total RNA, and its quality was then checked on an Agilent 2100 Bioanalyzer. Regarding this clonotype: This clone's antigen is unknown. No per-base quality is available; no much larger clone lies one base away.

Here the chain combines TRBV29-1 and TRBJ2-7; the D gene is possibly TRBD1, with 5 bases matching. The TCR sequence derives from an adult man with Graves' hyperthyroidism. The sample consisted of peripheral blood or thyroid tissue (not recorded which). The DNA is as follows: TGCAGCGTACCCAAGGGGCAGGGCTACGAGCAGTACTTC. This is translated as CSVPKGQGYEQYF.